The 9 T cell receptor beta chains reported below all come from one sample, sequenced in a study of T cell responses to AZD1222 COVID-19 vaccine. Profiling relied on immunoSEQ multiplex PCR, and the TCRdb table lists in-frame clones only, not all of them. This sample has about 89,000 clones; around 89% occur once, and the top ten carry around 5.5%. Sample: peripheral blood, taken 28 days after the second AZD1222 dose. These TCRs come from an adult who received the AZD1222 COVID-19 vaccine.

This clone has just one count. The chain links TRBV4-3 to TRBJ1-1; D might be TRBD1 (6 bases). CDR1 and CDR2 (germline): LGHNA, YSLEER. The germline V and J ends were trimmed by 0 bases and 6 bases, with 11 bases remaining between them. CDR3 length: 14 residues. CDR3 in DNA: TGCGCCAGCAGCCAAGATCGCCAGGGGCCTGAAGCTTTCTTT. Its protein is CASSQDRQGPEAFF.

The J gene is TRBJ1-1, the V gene TRBV4-1; D is unclear. Germline V gene data show CDR1 as MGHRA and CDR2 as YSYEKL. The CDR3 is 14 residues long. V lost 1 base and J lost 0, with 6 bases in between. CDR3 DNA: TGCGCCAGCAGCCAAGTGCGCATGAACACTGAAGCTTTCTTT. Amino acids: CASSQVRMNTEAFF.

Only a few counts were recorded for this clone. The V and J genes are TRBV10-3 and TRBJ2-7; no definite D call. Trimming took 0 bases from V and 5 from J, leaving 11 bases between them. The germline V gene encodes CDR1 ENHRY and CDR2 SYGVKD. The CDR3 has 14 residues. CDR3: CAISESSSSDEQYF. CDR3 DNA sequence: TGTGCCATCAGTGAGTCGAGTAGCTCGGACGAGCAGTACTTC.

The chain couples TRBV9 to TRBJ2-1; possible D gene TRBD2, 7 bases. Trimming took off 0 bases at V and 7 bases at J, with 14 bases between the two ends. This CDR3 spans 15 amino acids. Germline V gives CDR1 SGDLS, CDR2 YYNGEE. The CDR3 is CASSVVEGGRNEQFF. CDR3 bases: TGTGCCAGCAGCGTAGTCGAGGGGGGGCGGAATGAGCAGTTCTTC. Based on the CDR3 plus reference TRBV9 and TRBJ2-1, the full variable domain is DSGVTQTPKHLITATGQRVTLRCSPRSGDLSVYWYQQSLDQGLQFLIQYYNGEERAKGNILERFSAQQFPDLHSELNLSSLELGDSALYFCASSVVEGGRNEQFFGPGTRLTVL.

This chain uses TRBV6-1 with TRBJ1-3, with D hard to call. Germline CDR1 reads MNHNS; CDR2 reads SASEGT. The CDR3 contains 16 residues. With 4 bases removed from V and 0 bases from J, the gap between germline ends came to 13 bases. CDR3 sequence (DNA): TGTGCCAGCAGTGGACGGACGGAGAGCTCTGGAAACACCATATATTTT. This gives the protein CASSGRTESSGNTIYF.

The chain employs TRBV19 and TRBJ1-1; no reliable D call. Trimming pared 7 bases from V and 1 base from J, leaving 13 bases between. Looked up from germline, CDR1 is LNHDA and CDR2 is SQIVND (reference sequence). This CDR3 is built from 14 residues. CDR3 region: CASTSGRSNTEAFF. DNA for the CDR3: TGTGCCAGTACCAGCGGACGCTCGAACACTGAAGCTTTCTTT.

The J gene is TRBJ1-2, the V gene TRBV7-6, with D uncertain. V was shortened by 1 base and J by 5 bases, with 14 bases between the two germline ends. Germline V gene lookup returns CDR1 SGHVS and CDR2 FNYEAQ. CDR3 length equals 15 residues. CDR3 in DNA: TGTGCCAGCAGCTTAGTGGCAGAGGCTACTTATGGCTACACCTTC. Protein product: CASSLVAEATYGYTF.

This clone occurred once. This chain joins TRBV6-1 and TRBJ2-2; either TRBD1 or TRBD2 may fit D (5 bases each). This CDR3 has 14 amino acids. V lost 7 bases and J 1 base, leaving 10 bases between the germline ends. Germline V gene sequence: CDR1 MNHNS, CDR2 SASEGT. The CDR3 DNA follows: TGTGCCAGCAAGAGGGGTCAGAACACCGGGGAGCTGTTTTTT. Its protein product is CASKRGQNTGELFF.

This chain joins TRBV29-1 and TRBJ1-1; D unclear. The germline CDR1 and CDR2 sequences are SQVTM and ANQGSEA. V lost 7 bases and J lost 4, with 10 bases in between. The CDR3 has 11 amino acids. As DNA, the CDR3 is TGCAGCGCCGGAGGAGGCACTGAAGCTTTCTTT. Protein sequence: CSAGGGTEAFF.